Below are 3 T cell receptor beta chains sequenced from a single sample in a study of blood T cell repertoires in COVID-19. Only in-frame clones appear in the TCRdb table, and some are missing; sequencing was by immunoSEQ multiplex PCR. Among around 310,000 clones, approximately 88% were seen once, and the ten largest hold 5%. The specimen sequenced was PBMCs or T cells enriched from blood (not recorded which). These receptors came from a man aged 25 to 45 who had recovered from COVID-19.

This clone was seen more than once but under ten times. The CDR3 region is CASSLGQGALGETQYF. The CDR3, as DNA: TGCGCCAGCAGCTTAGGACAGGGGGCATTGGGAGAGACCCAGTACTTC. The chain uses TRBV5-1 and TRBJ2-5; 11 bases line up with TRBD1. The germline V gene encodes CDR1 SGHRS and CDR2 YFSETQ. V was pared by 2 bases and J by 4 bases, with 7 bases of the junction left unmatched. This CDR3 comprises 16 residues.

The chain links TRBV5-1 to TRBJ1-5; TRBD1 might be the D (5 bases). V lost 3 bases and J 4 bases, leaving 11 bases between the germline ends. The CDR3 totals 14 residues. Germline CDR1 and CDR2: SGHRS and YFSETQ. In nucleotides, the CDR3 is TGCGCCAGCAGCTATGACGGGGGGAATCAGCCCCAGCATTTT. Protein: CASSYDGGNQPQHF.

The CDR3 loop is CASSPQGAQPQHF. The CDR3 bases are TGTGCCAGCAGCCCACAGGGGGCTCAGCCCCAGCATTTT. The gene calls are TRBV7-9 and TRBJ1-5, with 9 bases identical to TRBD1. The germline CDR1 and CDR2 sequences are SEHNR and FQNEAQ (reference sequence). This CDR3 contains 13 residues. V lost 5 bases and J lost 6; bases outside the gene matches: 2.